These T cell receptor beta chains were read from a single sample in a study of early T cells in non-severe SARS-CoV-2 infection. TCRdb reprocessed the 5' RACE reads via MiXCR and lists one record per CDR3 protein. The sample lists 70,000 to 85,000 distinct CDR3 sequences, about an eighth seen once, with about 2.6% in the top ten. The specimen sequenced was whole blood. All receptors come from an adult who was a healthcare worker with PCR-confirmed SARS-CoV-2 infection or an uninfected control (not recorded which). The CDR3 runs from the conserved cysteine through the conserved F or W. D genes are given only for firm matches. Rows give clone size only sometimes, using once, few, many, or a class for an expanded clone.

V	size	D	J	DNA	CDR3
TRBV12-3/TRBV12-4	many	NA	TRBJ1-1	TGTGCCAGCAAGCTCACAGGGCCGAACACTGAAGCTTTCTTT	CASKLTGPNTEAFF
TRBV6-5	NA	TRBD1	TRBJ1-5	TGTGCCAGCAGACAGGCCGGGACAGGGGATAGCAATCAGCCCCAGCATTTT	CASRQAGTGDSNQPQHF
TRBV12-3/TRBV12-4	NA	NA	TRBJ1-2	TGTGCCAGCAGTTTATGGGGGGCCGACTATGGCTACACCTTC	CASSLWGADYGYTF
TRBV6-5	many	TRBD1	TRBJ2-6	TGTGCCAGCATCGGAACAGGGGGTGTGGAGTCTGGGGCCAACGTCCTGACTTTC	CASIGTGGVESGANVLTF
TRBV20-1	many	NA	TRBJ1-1	TGCAGTGCTAGAGGGGCGAACCGGGCTTTCTTT	CSARGANRAFF
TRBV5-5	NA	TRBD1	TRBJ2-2	TGTGCCAGCAGCTCTGGGACAGGGAGGAACACCGGGGAGCTGTTTTTT	CASSSGTGRNTGELFF
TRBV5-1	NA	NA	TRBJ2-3	TGCGCCAGCAGGGCAGGAACAGATACGCAGTATTTT	CASRAGTDTQYF
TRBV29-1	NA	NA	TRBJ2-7	TGCAGCGTTGAAGAAGCCTACGAGCAGTACTTC	CSVEEAYEQYF
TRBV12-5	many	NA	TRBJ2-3	TGTGCTAGTGGTTTGGATGGGGCAGATACGCAGTATTTT	CASGLDGADTQYF
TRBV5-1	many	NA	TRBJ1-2	TGCGCCAGCAGCTTGGTAAGCGGGTCAGCTAACTATGGCTACACCTTC	CASSLVSGSANYGYTF
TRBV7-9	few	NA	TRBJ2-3	TGTGCCAGCAGTTCCAGACAGCCCGGCGATACGCAGTATTTT	CASSSRQPGDTQYF
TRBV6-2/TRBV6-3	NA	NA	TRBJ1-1	TGTGCCAGCAGTTACGCCTCCGGGACAAAGGTAGCTTTCTTT	CASSYASGTKVAFF
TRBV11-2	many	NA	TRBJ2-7	TGTGCCAGCAGCTTGCTGCAGGGTGGCGAGCAGTACTTC	CASSLLQGGEQYF
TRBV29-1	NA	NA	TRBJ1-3	TGCAGCGTTTTCCTCTCTGGAAACACCATATATTTT	CSVFLSGNTIYF
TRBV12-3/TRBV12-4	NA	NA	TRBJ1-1	TGTGCCAGCACACAGGGTAACACTGAAGCTTTCTTT	CASTQGNTEAFF
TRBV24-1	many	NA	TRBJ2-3	TGTGCCACCAGTGGAGTGACAAATCTAGCAACAGATACGCAGTATTTT	CATSGVTNLATDTQYF
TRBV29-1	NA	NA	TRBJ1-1	TGCAGCGTTGGTCTAGGGTCCACTGAAGCTTTCTTT	CSVGLGSTEAFF
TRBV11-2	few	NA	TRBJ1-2	TGTGCCAGCAGCTACGCCGGACAGTTCTATGGCTACACCTTC	CASSYAGQFYGYTF
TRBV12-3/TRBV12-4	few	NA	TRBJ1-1	TGTGCCAGCAGTTTAATGGAGGGCACTGAAGCTTTCTTT	CASSLMEGTEAFF
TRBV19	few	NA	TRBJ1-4	TGTGCCAGTAGTTTGACCGGTACTAATGAAAAACTGTTTTTT	CASSLTGTNEKLFF
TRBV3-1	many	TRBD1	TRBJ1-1	TGTGCCAGCAGCCAACCCGGGACAGGGGCTTTCTTT	CASSQPGTGAFF
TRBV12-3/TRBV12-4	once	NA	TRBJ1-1	TGTGCCAGCAGTGCCGGGTATAGAGCTTTCTTT	CASSAGYRAFF
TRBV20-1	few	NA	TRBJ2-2	TGCAGTGCTAGAAGTGACGGTAACACCGGGGAGCTGTTTTTT	CSARSDGNTGELFF
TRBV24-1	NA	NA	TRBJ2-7	TGTGCCACCAGTGAGGGGGCCAAGGGCGGCTACGAGCAGTACTTC	CATSEGAKGGYEQYF
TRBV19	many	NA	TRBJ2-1	TGTGCCAGTACGCCTAGTGAGGGCTCCTACAATGAGCAGTTCTTC	CASTPSEGSYNEQFF
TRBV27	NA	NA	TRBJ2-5	TGTGCCAGCAGTTTATCTCCCCAAGAGACCCAGTACTTC	CASSLSPQETQYF
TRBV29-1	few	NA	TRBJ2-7	TGCAGCGTTGCAATACTAGCTACTAGCGAGCAGTACTTC	CSVAILATSEQYF
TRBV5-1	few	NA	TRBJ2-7	TGCGCCAGCAGCTTGGGACAGCCCAGGAGGGAGCAGTACTTC	CASSLGQPRREQYF
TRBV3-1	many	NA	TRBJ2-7	TGTGCCAGCAGCCCTTCGGGGGCCGCCGAGCAGTACTTC	CASSPSGAAEQYF
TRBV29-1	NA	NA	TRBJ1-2	TGCAGCGGCGGACGGGACGCCAGAGGCTACACCTTC	CSGGRDARGYTF
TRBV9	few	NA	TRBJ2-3	TGTGCCAGCAGCGCCTACACAGATACGCAGTATTTT	CASSAYTDTQYF
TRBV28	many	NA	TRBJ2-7	TGTGCCAGCAGTGCATCGACCGGGACGTACTACGAGCAGTACTTC	CASSASTGTYYEQYF
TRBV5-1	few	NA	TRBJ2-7	TGCGCCAGCAGCTTCTTACAGGCCACCTACGAGCAGTACTTC	CASSFLQATYEQYF
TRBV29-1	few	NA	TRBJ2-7	TGCAGCGTCTCCGACTATTTTGGGTACGAGCAGTACTTC	CSVSDYFGYEQYF
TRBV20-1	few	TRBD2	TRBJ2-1	TGCAGTGCTAGAAGCCCAGCGGGGACCTACAATGAGCAGTTCTTC	CSARSPAGTYNEQFF
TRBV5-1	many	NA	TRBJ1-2	TGCGCCAGCAGCCGGGGGAAACCTAACTATGGCTACACCTTC	CASSRGKPNYGYTF
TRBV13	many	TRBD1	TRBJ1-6	TGTGCCAGCAGCTCAACCTTAGGGACAGGCGGCTATAATTCACCCCTCCACTTT	CASSSTLGTGGYNSPLHF
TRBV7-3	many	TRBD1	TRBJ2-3	TGTGCCAGCAGCCGAGACAGGGCCCAAACAGATACGCAGTATTTT	CASSRDRAQTDTQYF
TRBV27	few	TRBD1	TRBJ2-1	TGTGCCAGCAGTTCCCGACAGGGGAATGAGCAGTTCTTC	CASSSRQGNEQFF
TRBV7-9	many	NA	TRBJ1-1	TGTGCCAGCAGCTCCCCCCCAGGGCACGGTGAAGCTTTCTTT	CASSSPPGHGEAFF
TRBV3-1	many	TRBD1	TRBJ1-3	TGTGCCAGCAGCCGACAAACGACAGGGACTGGAAACACCATATATTTT	CASSRQTTGTGNTIYF
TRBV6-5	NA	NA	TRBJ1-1	TGTGCCAGCAGTTGGGGGATAAGGGACACTGAAGCTTTCTTT	CASSWGIRDTEAFF
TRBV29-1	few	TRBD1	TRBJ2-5	TGCAGCGTTGACAGGGGGCGAAAAGAGACCCAGTACTTC	CSVDRGRKETQYF
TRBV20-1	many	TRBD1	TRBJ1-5	TGCAGTGTCACGCGGACAGGCAACAATCAGCCCCAGCATTTT	CSVTRTGNNQPQHF
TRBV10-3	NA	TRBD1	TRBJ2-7	TGTGCCATCAGTGAGTCGACAGGACAGGGCAGCAGGCAGTACTTC	CAISESTGQGSRQYF
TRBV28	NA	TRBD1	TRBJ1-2	TGTGCCAGCAGCTGGGACAGGGGGGCCTATGGCTACACCTTC	CASSWDRGAYGYTF
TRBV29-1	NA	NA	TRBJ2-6	TGCAGCGTTGCGGTTACTGGGGCCAACGTCCTGACTTTC	CSVAVTGANVLTF
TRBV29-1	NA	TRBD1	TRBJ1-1	TGCAGCGTGGGACAGGCTAGGGACACTGAAGCTTTCTTT	CSVGQARDTEAFF
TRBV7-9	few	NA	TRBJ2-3	TGTGCCAGCAGCCTACAGGGGAGGGAAGATACGCAGTATTTT	CASSLQGREDTQYF
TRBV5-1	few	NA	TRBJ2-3	TGCGCCAGCAGCTTGCGTGCCCTAGGAGGGGGCACAGATACGCAGTATTTT	CASSLRALGGGTDTQYF
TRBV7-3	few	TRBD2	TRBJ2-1	TGTGCCAGCAGCTCTAGCGGGACCTCCAATGAGCAGTTCTTC	CASSSSGTSNEQFF
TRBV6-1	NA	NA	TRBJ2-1	TGTGCCAGCAGTGGCGACTGGTACAATGAGCAGTTCTTC	CASSGDWYNEQFF
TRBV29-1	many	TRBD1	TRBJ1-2	TGCAGCGTTGCCGGGACAGCTAACTATGGCTACACCTTC	CSVAGTANYGYTF
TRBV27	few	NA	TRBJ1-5	TGTGCCAGCAGTTCGGGGTCTAATCAGCCCCAGCATTTT	CASSSGSNQPQHF
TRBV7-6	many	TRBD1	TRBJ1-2	TGTGCCAGCAGCTTAACCGGGACAGGGTTTTGGGATGGCTACACCTTC	CASSLTGTGFWDGYTF
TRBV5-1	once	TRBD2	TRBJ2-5	TGCGACAGCAGCTTGGGAGCGGGAGTAGGCCAAGAGACCCAGTACTTC	CDSSLGAGVGQETQYF
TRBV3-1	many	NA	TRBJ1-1	TGTGCCAGCAGCCAAGCAAAGAACACTGAAGCTTTCTTT	CASSQAKNTEAFF